These T cell receptor beta chains were read from a single sample in a study of control samples from healthy donors and cancer patients. Generated by immunoSEQ multiplex PCR, the TCRdb table keeps only in-frame clones and is missing some. The sample records approximately 86,000 clones, 93% being singletons. The sequencing input was blood. These receptor sequences come from a woman in her twenties or thirties in good health. Both conserved end residues are part of each CDR3. D genes are given only for firm matches. Part of the rows lack a size; the others show once, few, many or a class for expanded clones.

D gene	V gene	J gene	clone size	CDR3 length	CDR3 protein	CDR3 DNA
.	TRBV12-3/TRBV12-4	TRBJ2-7	.	12	CASSSSSYEQYF	TGTGCCAGCAGTTCCAGCTCCTACGAGCAGTACTTC
.	TRBV6-6	TRBJ1-2	.	14	CASSYSTGGNGYTF	TGTGCCAGCAGTTACTCGACAGGTGGGAACGGCTACACCTTC
.	TRBV7-2	TRBJ2-5	.	15	CASSFEGWYQETQYF	TGTGCCAGCAGCTTCGAGGGTTGGTACCAAGAGACCCAGTACTTC
TRBD2	TRBV7-6	TRBJ2-1	.	16	CASSSPLSGGNNEQFF	TGTGCCAGCAGCTCCCCCCTTAGCGGGGGCAACAATGAGCAGTTCTTC
.	TRBV27	TRBJ2-1	.	14	CASSGVATANEQFF	TGTGCCAGCAGTGGAGTAGCCACCGCCAATGAGCAGTTCTTC
.	TRBV5-1	TRBJ1-1	.	13	CASSLVRNTEAFF	TGCGCCAGCAGCTTGGTACGGAACACTGAAGCTTTCTTT
TRBD2	TRBV11-2	TRBJ2-2	once	15	CASRAGGPYTGELFF	TGTGCCAGCAGAGCGGGAGGGCCTTACACCGGGGAGCTGTTTTTT
TRBD1	TRBV20-1	TRBJ2-3	.	14	CSASQQGKTDTQYF	TGCAGTGCTAGTCAACAGGGGAAGACAGATACGCAGTATTTT
.	TRBV28	TRBJ1-3	.	14	CASSFKGSGNTIYF	TGTGCCAGCAGTTTCAAGGGCTCTGGAAACACCATATATTTT
TRBD1	TRBV11-2	TRBJ1-1	.	13	CASSGRGRTEAFF	TGTGCCAGCAGCGGCAGGGGGCGGACTGAAGCTTTCTTT
.	TRBV4-1	TRBJ2-5	.	14	CASSQVEGGETQYF	TGCGCCAGCAGCCAAGTGGAGGGGGGAGAGACCCAGTACTTC
.	TRBV6-1	TRBJ1-1	once	14	CASSDPGGWTEAFF	TGTGCCAGCAGTGACCCGGGCGGGTGGACTGAAGCTTTCTTT
.	TRBV2	TRBJ1-4	.	18	CASSVRPIPTIGNEKLFF	TGTGCCAGCAGTGTCAGGCCCATACCGACCATTGGTAATGAAAAACTGTTTTTT
.	TRBV28	TRBJ1-2	.	14	CASSFGTSLLGYTF	TGTGCCAGCAGTTTCGGGACGTCGTTGCTTGGCTACACCTTC
TRBD1	TRBV6-5	TRBJ1-5	.	14	CASRRTGGNQPQHF	TGTGCCAGCAGACGGACAGGGGGCAATCAGCCCCAGCATTTT
.	TRBV27	TRBJ2-1	.	14	CASSLGQGSDEQFF	TGTGCCAGCAGTTTAGGTCAGGGGAGTGATGAGCAGTTCTTC
TRBD1	TRBV28	TRBJ1-2	.	12	CASSPWTGSYTF	TGTGCCAGCAGTCCCTGGACAGGGAGCTACACCTTC
TRBD2	TRBV7-9	TRBJ2-1	few	19	CASSLRGSGRVGYYNEQFF	TGTGCCAGCAGCTTGCGGGGCAGCGGGAGAGTGGGATACTACAATGAGCAGTTCTTC
.	TRBV18	TRBJ1-1	.	15	CASSPQTSLNTEAFF	TGTGCCAGCTCACCACAAACCAGTCTGAACACTGAAGCTTTCTTT
TRBD1	TRBV5-1	TRBJ1-1	.	13	CASGLEARGRAFF	TGCGCCAGCGGCTTGGAGGCCAGGGGGCGAGCTTTCTTT
.	TRBV19	TRBJ1-5	.	13	CASSIWGPQPQHF	TGTGCCAGTAGTATCTGGGGGCCGCAGCCCCAGCATTTT
TRBD2	TRBV5-1	TRBJ2-3	.	15	CASSLTSGRGDTQYF	TGCGCCAGCAGCTTAACTAGCGGGAGAGGGGATACGCAGTATTTT
TRBD1	TRBV2	TRBJ1-6	few	16	CASSEPQGQDNSPLHF	TGTGCCAGCAGTGAACCCCAGGGACAGGATAATTCACCCCTCCACTTT